The 16 T cell receptor beta chains below come from one sample, sequenced in a study of blood T cell repertoires in COVID-19. TCRdb keeps only in-frame clones here, not all; method: immunoSEQ multiplex PCR. The sample carries 68,000 or so clones, approximately 88% recorded once. The sequenced material came from peripheral blood. The receptors here all came from a woman aged 65 to 85 with acute or convalescent COVID-19.

This clone was counted a single time. V and J are TRBV28 and TRBJ1-3; D gene unclear. Germline V gene data show CDR1 as MDHEN and CDR2 as SYDVKM. Trimming removed 8 bases at V and 6 bases at J, with 20 bases between. The CDR3 sequence is 15 residues long. The CDR3 sequence is CASGYPRGYKNTIYF. As DNA, the CDR3 is TGTGCCAGCGGATATCCTAGAGGATACAAAAACACCATATATTTT. The complete variable domain, with remaining parts taken from reference TRBV28 and TRBJ1-3, reads DVKVTQSSRYLVKRTGEKVFLECVQDMDHENMFWYRQDPGLGLRLIYFSYDVKMKEKGDIPEGYSVSREKKERFSLILESASTNQTSMYLCASGYPRGYKNTIYFGEGSWLTVV.

The chain has TRBV19 and TRBJ1-1; 9 bases are shared with TRBD1. Trimming removed 4 bases from V and 3 bases from J; junction bases left unmatched: 6. The germline gives CDR1 LNHDA, CDR2 SQIVND (reference sequence). The CDR3 runs 15 residues. Here the CDR3 reads CASSTTGGGYTEAFF. In DNA, the CDR3 is TGTGCCAGTAGTACCACAGGGGGCGGCTACACTGAAGCTTTCTTT.

The rearrangement joins TRBV27 to TRBJ2-4; TRBD2 agrees at 13 bases. This CDR3 region has 15 residues. The trim removed 6 bases at V and 6 bases at J, leaving 5 bases unmatched. Germline V gene sequence: CDR1 MNHEY, CDR2 SMNVEV (reference sequence). CDR3: CASRLLAGGPNIQYF. CDR3 nucleotide sequence: TGTGCCAGCAGACTACTAGCGGGAGGGCCAAACATTCAGTACTTC.

The gene calls are TRBV12-5 and TRBJ2-3; D remains unclear. Trimming cost V 5 bases and J 0 bases, with 12 bases left between them. This CDR3 has 15 residues. Germline lookup yields CDR1 LGHNT and CDR2 FRNRAP. CDR3 coding DNA: TGTGCTAGTGGTCTTTATCCTCTTAGCACAGATACGCAGTATTTT. Protein product: CASGLYPLSTDTQYF.

This sequence joins TRBV6-5 and TRBJ2-7; a weak D match, TRBD2 (6 bases). This CDR3 spans 14 amino acids. Germline CDR1 is MNHEY and CDR2 is SVGAGI. V was cut by 7 bases and J by 5 bases, with 18 bases left in between. The CDR3 sequence: CASTGQLEGNEQYF. The CDR3 DNA reads as TGTGCCAGCACCGGGCAGCTGGAGGGAAACGAGCAGTACTTC.

The chain is built from TRBV7-2 and TRBJ1-2; 11 bases agree with TRBD1. The CDR3 is 15 amino acids. Germline CDR1 and CDR2: SGHTA and FQGNSA. V lost 5 bases to trimming and J lost 4 bases; unmatched junction nucleotides: 6. Here the CDR3 DNA reads TGTGCCAGCAGCGAGGACAGGGGGCGATTCTATGGCTACACCTTC. It yields the protein CASSEDRGRFYGYTF.

The table lists this clone with a count of one. The chain has TRBV5-1 and TRBJ1-2; maybe TRBD1 (6 bases). Germline CDR1 and CDR2: SGHRS and YFSETQ. Trimming left V 4 bases short and J 6 bases short, with 22 bases between. CDR3 length: 16 residues. The CDR3 nucleotides read TGCGCCAGCAGCGTTGGGGATCTGGACAGACCAAATGGCTACACCTTC. This sequence encodes CASSVGDLDRPNGYTF.

The genes are TRBV6-5 and TRBJ1-1; the D gene is possibly TRBD1 (6 bases). Trimming pared 0 bases from V and 1 base from J, leaving 12 bases between. This CDR3 contains 16 residues. Germline values: CDR1 MNHEY, CDR2 SVGAGI. This CDR3 reads CASSYSGGRWNTEAFF. The CDR3 DNA reads as TGTGCCAGCAGTTACTCTGGGGGCAGGTGGAACACTGAAGCTTTCTTT.

The rearrangement joins TRBV27 to TRBJ1-1; weak D call: TRBD1 (5 bases). CDR1 is MNHEY, CDR2 SMNVEV, per germline (reference sequence). V lost 3 bases to trimming and J lost 1 base, with 9 bases between them. The CDR3 extends over 14 amino acids. This chain's CDR3 is CASSFRVGNTEAFF. The CDR3 nucleotides are TGTGCCAGCAGTTTCAGGGTAGGGAACACTGAAGCTTTCTTT.

This sequence joins TRBV2 and TRBJ2-7; perhaps TRBD2 as D (6 bases). Germline CDR1 is SNHLY and CDR2 is FYNNEI. V lost 7 bases and J lost 1, with 17 bases in between. The CDR3 is 15 residues long. CDR3 residues: CASTLSGQLSYEQYF. CDR3 sequence (DNA): TGTGCCAGCACGCTTAGCGGCCAGCTTTCCTACGAGCAGTACTTC. The variable domain in full, completed from reference TRBV2 and TRBJ2-7, reads EPEVTQTPSHQVTQMGQEVILRCVPISNHLYFYWYRQILGQKVEFLVSFYNNEISEKSEIFDDQFSVERPDGSNFTLKIRSTKLEDSAMYFCASTLSGQLSYEQYFGPGTRLTVT.

V gene TRBV5-1 combines with J gene TRBJ2-7, with 10 bases that match TRBD1. This CDR3 region has 14 residues. Trimming cost V 4 bases and J 5 bases; bases outside gene matches: 6. CDR1 SGHRS and CDR2 YFSETQ come from the germline V gene. The chain's CDR3 is CASSPGQGIHEQYF. The DNA of the CDR3 is TGCGCCAGCAGCCCGGGACAGGGGATCCACGAGCAGTACTTC.

Remarks on this clone: At one end the junction does not follow the germline gene, possibly because of a read error. The V gene is TRBV6-5, the J gene TRBJ2-3; 7 bases are a match to TRBD1. This CDR3 spans 14 amino acids. CDR1 is MNHEY and CDR2 is SVGAGI in the germline V gene. CDR3 residues: CASTEGASIDTQYF. The CDR3 nucleotides are TGTGCCAGCACCGAGGGGGCTAGCATAGATACGCAGTATTTT.

J is TRBJ2-5 and V is TRBV7-9; perhaps TRBD1 as D (6 bases). Trimming shortened V by 1 base and J by 1 base, and 10 bases separated the two germline ends. CDR1 is SEHNR and CDR2 is FQNEAQ in the germline V gene (reference sequence). The CDR3 has 15 amino acids. The CDR3 DNA sequence: TGTGCCAGCAGCTTAGAAGGGGGTACCCAAGAGACCCAGTACTTC. It translates to CASSLEGGTQETQYF.

The chain has TRBV3-1 (or the pseudogene TRBV3-2) and TRBJ1-5; 9 bases match TRBD1. The germline V gene has CDR1 LGHDT and CDR2 YNNKEL (reference sequence). The CDR3 spans 14 residues. J lost 7 bases, V lost 3 bases, and 4 bases had no gene match. CDR3 residues: CASSHGTGNQPQHF. The CDR3 nucleotides read TGTGCCAGCAGCCATGGGACAGGGAACCAGCCCCAGCATTTT.

J is TRBJ2-7 and V is TRBV6-6; D is unresolved. Germline V gene lookup returns CDR1 MNHNY and CDR2 SVGAGI (reference sequence). V lost 0 bases to trimming and J lost 0 bases, with 12 bases between them. There are 16 residues in the CDR3. CDR3 protein: CASSYSRKFPSYEQYF. The CDR3 DNA is TGTGCCAGCAGTTACTCGAGAAAGTTCCCCTCCTACGAGCAGTACTTC.

Only a few counts were recorded for this clone. The chain combines TRBV7-9 with TRBJ2-1; the match to TRBD1 covers 9 bases. Germline CDR1 SEHNR, CDR2 FQNEAQ (reference sequence). CDR3 size: 13 residues. J lost 14 bases, V lost 6 bases, and 11 bases had no gene match. CDR3 DNA sequence: TGTGCCAGCAGTTCAGCCTCTCGACAGGGGGAGTTCTTC. Encoded protein: CASSSASRQGEFF.